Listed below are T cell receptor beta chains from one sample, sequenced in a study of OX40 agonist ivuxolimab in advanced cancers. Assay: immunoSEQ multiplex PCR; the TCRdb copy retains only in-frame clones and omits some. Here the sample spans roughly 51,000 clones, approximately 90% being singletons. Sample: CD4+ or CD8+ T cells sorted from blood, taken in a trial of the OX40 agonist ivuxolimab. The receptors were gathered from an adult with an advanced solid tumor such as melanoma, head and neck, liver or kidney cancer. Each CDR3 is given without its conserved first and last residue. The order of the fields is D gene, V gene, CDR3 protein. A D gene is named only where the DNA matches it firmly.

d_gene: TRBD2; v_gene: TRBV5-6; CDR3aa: ASSSLTSGGQETQY
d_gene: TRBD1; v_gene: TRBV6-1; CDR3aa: ASSVSGTAYEQY
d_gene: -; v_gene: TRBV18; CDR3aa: ASSPEGGETQY
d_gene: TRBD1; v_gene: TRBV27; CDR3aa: ASSSLPGTGTEAF
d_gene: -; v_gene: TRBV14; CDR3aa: ASSNRERGRTDTQY
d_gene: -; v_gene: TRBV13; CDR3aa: ASSFGTVPLTQY
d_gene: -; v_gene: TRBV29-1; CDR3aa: SVVRETSYEQY
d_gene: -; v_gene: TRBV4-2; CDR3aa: ASSQDLGGTEAF
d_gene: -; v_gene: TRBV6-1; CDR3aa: ASSGGPTDTGELF
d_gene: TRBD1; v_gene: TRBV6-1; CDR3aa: ASSVLGTGEEKLF
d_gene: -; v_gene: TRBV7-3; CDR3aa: ASSVTGGGELF
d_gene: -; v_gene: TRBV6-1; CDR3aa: ASSELGTYEQY
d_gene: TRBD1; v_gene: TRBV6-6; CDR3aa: ASRQGAAYNEQF
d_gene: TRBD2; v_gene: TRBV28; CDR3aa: ASRQAGEFTYEQY
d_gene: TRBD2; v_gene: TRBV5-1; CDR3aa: ASRLLLAGSDEQF
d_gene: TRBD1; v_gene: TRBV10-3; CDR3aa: AISLDRGGGEQY